These T cell receptor beta chains were read from a single sample in a study of cytomegalovirus exposure and HLA in healthy donors. Sequencing was performed with immunoSEQ multiplex PCR; in TCRdb, only in-frame clones are kept and a portion is missing. The table records about 240,000 clones, approximately 83% of them present only once. The sequenced material came from PBMCs. These receptors were collected from a woman aged 25 to 45 in good health and CMV-seropositive. Each CDR3 is given with its conserved first and last residue. The D gene is left open where the match is weak. Clone size is shown for a subset of rows, as once, few, many or a class of expanded clone.

TRBV4-1	.	.	TRBJ1-1	TGCGCCAGCAGCCATTTTCCGGGGGGGGCGAACACTGAAGCTTTCTTT	CASSHFPGGANTEAFF
TRBV30	.	.	TRBJ2-1	TGTGCCTGGACCGGTTACAATGAGCAGTTCTTC	CAWTGYNEQFF
TRBV5-5	TRBD2	.	TRBJ2-7	TGTGCCAGCTTGGGACAGGCCGGGACTAGCGGGTTCTACGAGCAGTACTTC	CASLGQAGTSGFYEQYF
TRBV2	.	.	TRBJ2-3	TGTGCCAGCAGTGAAGTAGATCAGGCAGATACGCAGTATTTT	CASSEVDQADTQYF
TRBV18	.	.	TRBJ2-1	TGTGCCAGCTCAGGAACAGGGAAGGTCACCTACAATGAGCAGTTCTTC	CASSGTGKVTYNEQFF
TRBV4-1	TRBD2	few	TRBJ2-7	TGCGCCAGCCACGGGGGGGGCGACGAGCAGTACTTC	CASHGGGDEQYF
TRBV25-1	TRBD2	.	TRBJ2-7	TGTGCCAGCACCCCTAGCGGGACTTACGAGCAGTACTTC	CASTPSGTYEQYF
TRBV4-1	TRBD1	.	TRBJ2-7	TGCGCCAGCAGCCACCGCTGGGACAGGGGATTGGGGGAGCAGTACTTC	CASSHRWDRGLGEQYF
TRBV5-1	TRBD2	.	TRBJ2-1	TGCGCCAGCAGCTTGGTCTCTAGCGGAGGCGTCAATGAGCAGTTCTTC	CASSLVSSGGVNEQFF
TRBV5-1	.	.	TRBJ2-1	TGCGCCAGCAGCCGGGATTACAATGAGCAGTTCTTC	CASSRDYNEQFF
TRBV6-5	.	.	TRBJ1-2	TGTGCCAGCAGTACTCAGGGGAATGGCTACACCTTC	CASSTQGNGYTF
TRBV11-3	TRBD1	.	TRBJ1-1	TGTGCCAGCAGCTTTCCGGGACAGGGAAACACTGAAGCTTTCTTT	CASSFPGQGNTEAFF
TRBV10-2	.	.	TRBJ2-7	TGCGCCAGCACCCTGACGGGGTTCTCCTACGAGCAGTACTTC	CASTLTGFSYEQYF
TRBV10-2	.	.	TRBJ2-3	TGCGCCAGCAGTGAGGACTTTACGCAGTATTTT	CASSEDFTQYF
TRBV4-1	TRBD1	.	TRBJ1-2	TGCGCCAGCAGCCAAGGGGACAGGGAAGGTGGCTACACCTTC	CASSQGDREGGYTF
TRBV30	TRBD1	.	TRBJ2-7	TGTGCCTGGAGTACCACAGGGGCCCACGAGCAGTACTTC	CAWSTTGAHEQYF
TRBV2	.	.	TRBJ2-7	TGTGCCAGCAGTGGGTCCAGGGGTGACTACGAGCAGTACTTC	CASSGSRGDYEQYF
TRBV7-9	.	.	TRBJ1-2	TGTGCCAGCAGCTCCGCTAGGACAGACGACTATGGCTACACCTTC	CASSSARTDDYGYTF
TRBV29-1	.	.	TRBJ2-7	TGCAGCGTTGACGTCGGCAGGTCGACCGGGCAGTACTTC	CSVDVGRSTGQYF
TRBV29-1	TRBD2	.	TRBJ2-3	TGCAGCGTTGATCACGGACTAGCGGGAGTAGTCGAGGGCACAGATACGCAGTATTTT	CSVDHGLAGVVEGTDTQYF
TRBV7-9	.	.	TRBJ1-1	TGTGCCAGCAGCTTTGGCGGGGGGACCTTTGTCGCTGAAGCTTTCTTT	CASSFGGGTFVAEAFF
TRBV4-1	TRBD2	once	TRBJ2-7	TGCGCCAGCAGCCAAGAAAGCGGGAGATACGAGCAGTACTTC	CASSQESGRYEQYF
TRBV14	TRBD2	.	TRBJ2-7	TGTGCCAGCAGCATAGGACTAGCTCAGGCGAACTACGAGCAGTACTTC	CASSIGLAQANYEQYF
TRBV19	TRBD2	.	TRBJ2-1	TGTGCCAGTAGTTCACCGGGACTAGCGGTATACAATGAGCAGTTCTTC	CASSSPGLAVYNEQFF
TRBV5-8	.	.	TRBJ1-1	TGTGCCAGCAGCAAGATGGGGGGGAGCACTGAAGCTTTCTTT	CASSKMGGSTEAFF
TRBV7-2	.	.	TRBJ2-3	TGTGCCAGCAGCTTAGCCGCTAGCTTAGATACGCAGTATTTT	CASSLAASLDTQYF
TRBV4-2	.	.	TRBJ1-4	TGTGCCAGCAGCCAAGTCGGGGGGGCGTTTGAAAAACTGTTTTTT	CASSQVGGAFEKLFF
TRBV5-4	TRBD2	.	TRBJ2-5	TGTGCCAGCAGCCTGGGACTAGCGGGACCAAAAGAGACCCAGTACTTC	CASSLGLAGPKETQYF
TRBV6-1	TRBD1	.	TRBJ1-1	TGTGCCAGCAGTGGCCCAGGGGGCGAAAGTGTTGCTTTCTTT	CASSGPGGESVAFF
TRBV7-8	TRBD1	.	TRBJ1-2	TGTGCCAGCAGCTTAGGGGCAGGGGGATACTATGGCTACACCTTC	CASSLGAGGYYGYTF
TRBV6-5	.	.	TRBJ2-7	TGTGCCAGCAGTTTTCCCACTAGCTCCGAGCAGTACTTC	CASSFPTSSEQYF
TRBV5-1	.	.	TRBJ2-2	TGCGCCAGCAGCTTTACTTCCCCACTGAACACCGGGGAGCTGTTTTTT	CASSFTSPLNTGELFF
TRBV30	TRBD2	.	TRBJ2-7	TGTGCCTGGAGTGGGACTAGCGGGAGGGTCCTCCCCAACGAGCAGTACTTC	CAWSGTSGRVLPNEQYF
TRBV18	.	.	TRBJ2-7	TGTGCCAGCTCACCCGGGATGGGGGAGCAGTACTTC	CASSPGMGEQYF
TRBV28	.	.	TRBJ2-2	TGTGCCAGCAGTCGGTTGGGAGGTTCCGGGGAGCTGTTTTTT	CASSRLGGSGELFF
TRBV5-1	TRBD1	.	TRBJ2-3	TGCGCCAGCAGCCCGGGACAGGTCGCAGATACGCAGTATTTT	CASSPGQVADTQYF
TRBV7-2	TRBD1	.	TRBJ1-3	TGTGCCAGCAGCTCCGCTCGACAGGGAGTCTCTGGAAACACCATATATTTT	CASSSARQGVSGNTIYF
TRBV10-3	TRBD2	.	TRBJ2-7	TGTGCCATCACCAGTAGCGGGAGCGACCCCTACGAGCAGTACTTC	CAITSSGSDPYEQYF
TRBV28	TRBD2	.	TRBJ2-7	TGTGCCAGCAGCTCGACTAGCGTGACCTCCTACGAGCAGTACTTC	CASSSTSVTSYEQYF
TRBV7-2	TRBD1	.	TRBJ2-7	TGTGCCAGCAGCCGGGACAGGGGATTAACCTACGAGCAGTACTTC	CASSRDRGLTYEQYF
TRBV30	.	.	TRBJ2-1	TGTGCCTGGGGTAGAGGGAGGTCCTACAATGAGCAGTTCTTC	CAWGRGRSYNEQFF
TRBV30	.	.	TRBJ1-2	TGTGCCTGGAATTATGGGCAAAACTATGGCTACACCTTC	CAWNYGQNYGYTF
TRBV6-5	TRBD2	.	TRBJ2-1	TGTGCCAGCAGAGAGCGGGAGGTAATGAATGAGCAGTTCTTC	CASREREVMNEQFF
TRBV11-2	TRBD1	once	TRBJ1-2	TGTGCCAGCAGCGTAGACAGGGGTGACTATGGCTACACCTTC	CASSVDRGDYGYTF
TRBV4-1	.	.	TRBJ1-2	TGCGCCAGCAGGGGAGGCGGGATAAACTATGGCTACACCTTC	CASRGGGINYGYTF
TRBV28	TRBD2	.	TRBJ2-7	TGTGCCAGCAGTTTATTGCGGCGGGAGCTATGCTACGAGCAGTACTTC	CASSLLRRELCYEQYF
TRBV19	TRBD1	.	TRBJ1-2	TGTGCCACTGCTAGACAGGGGAAGGGTGGCTACACCTTC	CATARQGKGGYTF
TRBV9	TRBD2	once	TRBJ2-1	TGTGCCAGCAGCGTAGCTAGTGGCGGGACTAGCGGCTCCTACAATGAGCAGTTCTTC	CASSVASGGTSGSYNEQFF
TRBV29-1	.	few	TRBJ2-7	TGCAGCGTTGAAGAGGACAGAAACTACGAGCAGTACTTC	CSVEEDRNYEQYF
TRBV7-3	TRBD1	.	TRBJ2-1	TGTGCCAGCAGCTTAATGGGACAGGGGGTCAATGAGCAGTTCTTC	CASSLMGQGVNEQFF
TRBV9	.	.	TRBJ2-7	TGTGCCAGCAGCGTACCATTCCGGGAGACCCACGGGCAGTACTTC	CASSVPFRETHGQYF